This record covers a single TCR beta chain. The antigen it recognizes is unknown. Base qualities are missing; no much larger clone stands one base away. Whole blood was collected in K2EDTA tubes by collaborating institutions according to the institutions' own protocols. For TCRbeta analysis, collaborators shipped samples as frozen whole blood, isolated PBMCs, or DNA extracted from either of those sample types. TCRbeta CDR3 regions were amplified from genomic DNA by means of the immunoSEQ Assay, a bias-controlled multiplex PCR. The original pipeline was this. Nucleated cell counts per sample were estimated from amplification of reference gene primers within the assay. To quantify the absolute abundance of each unique TCRbeta CDR3 rearrangement, sequence reads were collapsed and filtered. For each sample, productive Simpson clonality was calculated as the square root of Simpson's diversity index across productive rearrangements. Imported from immuneACCESS, the table was reduced by TCRdb to in-frame sequences with V and J called. These copies leave out some clones; in studies compared against another copy, an unresolved V gene accounts for under half, and the cause of the remainder is not known. The V and J calls and clone size were taken over from that table, and D and trimming were inferred from the DNA. Within this sample are more than 85,000 clones, with about 79% of them counted one time only. Roughly 7.9% of the sample rests with the top ten.

The source of the sample is a study of blood T cell repertoires in COVID-19 (dated by TCRdb to the early 2020s). Study-wide context: Samples covering the acute and convalescent phases of COVID-19 were provided by collaborators in the United States, Italy and Spain. The sample metadata nearly always contained a de-identified subject ID, COVID-19 status, age in years and sex. The samples were drawn from the first 160 participants of the ongoing ImmuneRACE study and from 950 to 1,500 subjects provided by 6 global collaborators. The prospective study material was composed of cDNA or gDNA derived from T cells, B-cell-depleted T cells, or PBMCs. Where available, HLA class I and class II types were obtained from metadata supplied by the sample provider rather than from assay-based typing. A freely available public database, intended as a resource for researchers studying the immune response to SARS-CoV-2, is where the repertoires were released. Deeply sampled blood TCRbeta repertoires from subjects exposed to, actively infected with, or recovered from COVID-19 were included in the dataset. What the work shows at the level of the full study, not this receptor alone: The amount of clinical and demographic metadata varied by source and participant and was provided uncurated.

V gives up 3 bases and J gives up 9 bases, and the segment between their germline ends measures 12 bases. The germline V gene provides CDR1 SGHTA and CDR2 FQGNSA. The CDR3 runs 13 residues from the cysteine to the phenylalanine. The read is trimmed to its CDR3 DNA, 39 bases read in frame from base 1. The sequenced sample was peripheral blood. Here the chain combines TRBV7-2 and TRBJ1-5; no confident D gene assignment can be made. The sequence came from an elderly woman with active or convalescent COVID-19. CDR3 reads: CASSLGVLRPQHF. In nucleotide form, the sequence is TGTGCCAGCAGCTTGGGAGTGTTAAGGCCCCAGCATTTT.